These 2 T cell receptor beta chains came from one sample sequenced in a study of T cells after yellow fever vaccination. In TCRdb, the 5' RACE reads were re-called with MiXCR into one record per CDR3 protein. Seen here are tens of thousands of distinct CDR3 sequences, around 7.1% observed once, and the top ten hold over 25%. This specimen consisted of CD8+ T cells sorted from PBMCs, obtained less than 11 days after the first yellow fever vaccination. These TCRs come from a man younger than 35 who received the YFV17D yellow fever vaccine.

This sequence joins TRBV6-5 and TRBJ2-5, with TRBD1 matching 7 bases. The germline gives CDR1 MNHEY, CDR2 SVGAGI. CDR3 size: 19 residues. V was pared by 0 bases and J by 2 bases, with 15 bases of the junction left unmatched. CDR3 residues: CASSYSILVPGQQQETQYF. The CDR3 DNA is TGTGCCAGCAGTTACTCGATCCTGGTCCCGGGACAGCAGCAAGAGACCCAGTACTTC.

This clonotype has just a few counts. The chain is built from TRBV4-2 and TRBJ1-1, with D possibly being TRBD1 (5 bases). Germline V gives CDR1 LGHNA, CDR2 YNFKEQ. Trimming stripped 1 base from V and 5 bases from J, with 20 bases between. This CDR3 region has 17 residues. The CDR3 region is CASSQVPGRVVRTEAFF. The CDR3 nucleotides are TGTGCCAGCAGCCAAGTCCCCGGCAGGGTGGTAAGAACTGAAGCTTTCTTT.